This is a list of T cell receptor beta chains from one sample in a study of T cells in Graves' hyperthyroidism and ophthalmopathy. Via MiXCR, TCRdb re-called the multiplex PCR reads, giving one row per CDR3 protein. The sample includes 650,000 to 700,000 distinct CDR3 sequences, around 15% of them seen just once. Input material: blood. These TCRs come from a man over 45 with Graves' hyperthyroidism. Both conserved end residues are part of each CDR3. Fields, in order: D gene, J gene, clone size, V gene, CDR3 protein, CDR3 DNA. A D gene is named only where the DNA matches it firmly. Size values are once, few and many counts, or a class for expanded clones, and some rows have none.

d_call: -
j_call: TRBJ2-5
clone_size: many
v_call: TRBV24-1
cdr3_aa: CATSEDRQPQETQYF
cdr3_nt: TGTGCCACCAGTGAAGATAGACAGCCCCAAGAGACCCAGTACTTC

d_call: TRBD2
j_call: TRBJ2-5
clone_size: -
v_call: TRBV20-1
cdr3_aa: CSARVLAGLQETQYF
cdr3_nt: TGCAGTGCTAGAGTGCTAGCGGGACTCCAAGAGACCCAGTACTTC

d_call: -
j_call: TRBJ2-5
clone_size: many
v_call: TRBV5-1
cdr3_aa: CASSPRTLTKETQYF
cdr3_nt: TGCGCCAGCAGCCCGCGTACGTTAACAAAAGAGACCCAGTACTTC

d_call: TRBD2
j_call: TRBJ2-5
clone_size: many
v_call: TRBV7-2
cdr3_aa: CASSPGGLAGTEGTQYF
cdr3_nt: TGTGCCAGCAGCCCGGGGGGACTAGCGGGAACGGAAGGGACCCAGTACTTC

d_call: -
j_call: TRBJ2-2
clone_size: few
v_call: TRBV7-9
cdr3_aa: CASQAGANTGELFF
cdr3_nt: TGTGCCAGCCAGGCAGGCGCGAACACCGGGGAGCTGTTTTTT

d_call: -
j_call: TRBJ2-2
clone_size: many
v_call: TRBV6-1
cdr3_aa: CASSPLWGGLANTGELFF
cdr3_nt: TGTGCCAGCAGTCCACTATGGGGGGGGCTGGCGAACACCGGGGAGCTGTTTTTT

d_call: TRBD2
j_call: TRBJ2-1
clone_size: -
v_call: TRBV12-3/TRBV12-4
cdr3_aa: CASSGSGTSGLNEQFF
cdr3_nt: TGTGCCAGCAGTGGTTCCGGGACTAGCGGACTGAATGAGCAGTTCTTC

d_call: -
j_call: TRBJ1-6
clone_size: few
v_call: TRBV14
cdr3_aa: CASSHGARNSPLHF
cdr3_nt: TGTGCCAGCAGCCATGGAGCGAGGAATTCACCCCTCCACTTT

d_call: TRBD1
j_call: TRBJ1-1
clone_size: few
v_call: TRBV20-1
cdr3_aa: CSAKWRDRGLYIEAFF
cdr3_nt: TGCAGTGCTAAATGGCGGGACAGGGGGCTGTACATTGAAGCTTTCTTT

d_call: -
j_call: TRBJ2-3
clone_size: few
v_call: TRBV19
cdr3_aa: CASSMRVWQSTDTQYF
cdr3_nt: TGTGCCAGTAGTATGCGGGTTTGGCAGAGCACAGATACGCAGTATTTT

d_call: -
j_call: TRBJ2-1
clone_size: many
v_call: TRBV27
cdr3_aa: CASSLLGYYNEQFF
cdr3_nt: TGTGCCAGCAGTTTGTTGGGATACTACAATGAGCAGTTCTTC

d_call: TRBD1
j_call: TRBJ2-5
clone_size: -
v_call: TRBV29-1
cdr3_aa: CSAKSGQGVETQYF
cdr3_nt: TGCAGCGCCAAAAGCGGACAGGGAGTAGAGACCCAGTACTTC

d_call: -
j_call: TRBJ2-5
clone_size: many
v_call: TRBV28
cdr3_aa: CASSSPRGPNPGTQYF
cdr3_nt: TGTGCCAGCAGTTCCCCTAGAGGACCAAACCCGGGGACCCAGTACTTC

d_call: -
j_call: TRBJ2-3
clone_size: -
v_call: TRBV9
cdr3_aa: CASSVVAARTDTQYF
cdr3_nt: TGTGCCAGCAGCGTAGTAGCGGCCCGCACAGATACGCAGTATTTT

d_call: TRBD1
j_call: TRBJ1-4
clone_size: many
v_call: TRBV3-1
cdr3_aa: CASSQAEGQGSEKLFF
cdr3_nt: TGTGCCAGCAGCCAAGCTGAGGGACAGGGTTCGGAAAAACTGTTTTTT

d_call: -
j_call: TRBJ1-2
clone_size: many
v_call: TRBV11-2
cdr3_aa: CASSFDRTNYGYTF
cdr3_nt: TGTGCCAGCAGCTTCGACAGAACTAACTATGGCTACACCTTC

d_call: -
j_call: TRBJ1-1
clone_size: many
v_call: TRBV27
cdr3_aa: CASSIDRGDTEAFF
cdr3_nt: TGTGCCAGCAGTATCGATAGGGGTGACACTGAAGCTTTCTTT

d_call: -
j_call: TRBJ1-1
clone_size: many
v_call: TRBV12-3/TRBV12-4
cdr3_aa: CASSLRYSSMNTEAFF
cdr3_nt: TGTGCCAGCAGTTTGAGGTACAGCAGTATGAACACTGAAGCTTTCTTT

d_call: TRBD1
j_call: TRBJ1-1
clone_size: many
v_call: TRBV28
cdr3_aa: CASSDPTGGRTEAFF
cdr3_nt: TGTGCCAGCAGTGACCCGACAGGGGGCAGGACTGAAGCTTTCTTT

d_call: TRBD2
j_call: TRBJ2-1
clone_size: many
v_call: TRBV14
cdr3_aa: CASSQGLAGVRFF
cdr3_nt: TGTGCCAGCAGCCAAGGACTAGCGGGAGTGAGGTTCTTC

d_call: TRBD1
j_call: TRBJ2-5
clone_size: many
v_call: TRBV10-3
cdr3_aa: CAISESRTGGETQYF
cdr3_nt: TGTGCCATCAGTGAGTCGAGGACAGGGGGAGAGACCCAGTACTTC

d_call: -
j_call: TRBJ2-1
clone_size: -
v_call: TRBV9
cdr3_aa: CASSARLGTLDEQFF
cdr3_nt: TGTGCCAGCAGCGCCCGACTAGGAACCCTCGATGAGCAGTTCTTC

d_call: -
j_call: TRBJ2-1
clone_size: -
v_call: TRBV5-1
cdr3_aa: CASSYLGRLGSHNEQFF
cdr3_nt: TGCGCCAGCAGCTACCTGGGACGACTGGGGTCCCACAATGAGCAGTTCTTC

d_call: -
j_call: TRBJ2-3
clone_size: -
v_call: TRBV4-1
cdr3_aa: CASSREKTVITDTQYF
cdr3_nt: TGCGCCAGCAGCCGAGAAAAGACAGTCATCACAGATACGCAGTATTTT

d_call: -
j_call: TRBJ1-4
clone_size: many
v_call: TRBV12-3/TRBV12-4
cdr3_aa: CASSLESGSYEKLFF
cdr3_nt: TGTGCCAGCAGTTTAGAGTCAGGGTCATATGAAAAACTGTTTTTT

d_call: TRBD2
j_call: TRBJ2-1
clone_size: -
v_call: TRBV19
cdr3_aa: CASRRLAGGDNEQFF
cdr3_nt: TGTGCCAGTAGAAGACTAGCGGGAGGGGACAATGAGCAGTTCTTC

d_call: -
j_call: TRBJ1-1
clone_size: -
v_call: TRBV20-1
cdr3_aa: CSARQGLNTEAFF
cdr3_nt: TGCAGTGCTCGACAAGGTCTGAACACTGAAGCTTTCTTT

d_call: TRBD1
j_call: TRBJ2-7
clone_size: many
v_call: TRBV27
cdr3_aa: CASSTAGTGAYEQYF
cdr3_nt: TGTGCCAGCAGTACGGCCGGGACAGGGGCCTACGAGCAGTACTTC

d_call: -
j_call: TRBJ2-7
clone_size: many
v_call: TRBV11-2
cdr3_aa: CASSSDPAPEQYF
cdr3_nt: TGTGCCAGCAGTTCGGACCCTGCCCCCGAGCAGTACTTC

d_call: -
j_call: TRBJ1-2
clone_size: -
v_call: TRBV6-5
cdr3_aa: CASSYEGDYYGYTF
cdr3_nt: TGTGCCAGCAGTTACGAAGGGGACTACTATGGCTACACCTTC

d_call: -
j_call: TRBJ1-5
clone_size: many
v_call: TRBV28
cdr3_aa: CASSLGVSSGEPQHF
cdr3_nt: TGTGCCAGCAGTTTAGGTGTCTCCTCTGGGGAGCCCCAGCATTTT

d_call: TRBD1
j_call: TRBJ2-7
clone_size: many
v_call: TRBV7-2
cdr3_aa: CASSPSGTGAHEQYF
cdr3_nt: TGTGCCAGCAGCCCGTCCGGGACAGGGGCCCACGAGCAGTACTTC

d_call: -
j_call: TRBJ1-1
clone_size: -
v_call: TRBV3-1
cdr3_aa: CASSQDHLNTEAFF
cdr3_nt: TGTGCCAGCAGCCAAGATCACCTAAACACTGAAGCTTTCTTT

d_call: -
j_call: TRBJ1-1
clone_size: many
v_call: TRBV7-2
cdr3_aa: CASSPRPGNTEAFF
cdr3_nt: TGTGCCAGCAGTCCTAGGCCCGGAAACACTGAAGCTTTCTTT

d_call: TRBD1
j_call: TRBJ2-2
clone_size: many
v_call: TRBV12-3/TRBV12-4
cdr3_aa: CASTEFGTGWMDTGELFF
cdr3_nt: TGTGCCAGCACCGAATTTGGGACAGGGTGGATGGACACCGGGGAGCTGTTTTTT

d_call: -
j_call: TRBJ2-3
clone_size: many
v_call: TRBV28
cdr3_aa: CASSLHSTSTDTQYF
cdr3_nt: TGTGCCAGCAGTCTTCACAGTACTAGCACAGATACGCAGTATTTT